This T cell receptor (beta chain) was obtained from a study of cytomegalovirus exposure and HLA in healthy donors. Across the whole study: Sequencing of about 200 million T cells in an earlier analysis found some 100 million unique TCR beta sequences. Study-level findings and limits: A later analysis linked around 17,000 TCR beta sequences to HLA alleles at 0.05 false discovery rate.

The PCR made use of 60 Vbeta and 13 Jbeta primers. Source study methods: Tens of millions of unique TCR beta chains, 10 million to 14 million shared, were counted in a later analysis. Produced via immunoSEQ multiplex PCR; TCRdb's table is partial and in-frame only. The V and J calls and clone size are taken from that table; D and trimming were inferred from the DNA. This sample yields 100,000 to 140,000 clones, of which over 70% are seen a single time; approximately 2.4% belongs to the top ten. Germline loops: CDR1 MGHDK, CDR2 SYGVNS. Between the trimmed V and J ends, which lost 3 bases and 6 bases, there was a span of 8 bases. The CDR3 is 13 residues long. Donors showed nominal health when sampled, although they likely had unrecorded immune exposures. A remark on this clone: The target antigen is unknown.

The receptor's source is a man in his thirties or forties in good health and CMV-seronegative. The sample taken for sequencing was PBMCs. The rearrangement uses TRBV25-1 and TRBJ2-2; no clear D gene. The CDR3 DNA follows: TGTGCCAGCAGTGACACTCCTTCCGGGGAGCTGTTTTTT. Amino acid sequence: CASSDTPSGELFF.